This TCR beta chain was observed in a study of blood T cell repertoires in COVID-19. Here immunoSEQ multiplex PCR was the method, and the copy in TCRdb shows in-frame clones only, minus some. Of about 48,000 clones in the sample, about 85% were seen once. Germline CDR1 SSHAT, CDR2 FNYEAQ (reference sequence). The CDR3 consists of 17 residues. V lost 2 bases and J lost 1, with 14 bases in between. The chain uses TRBV7-7 and TRBJ2-2, with D maybe TRBD2 (5 bases). The sequence derives from a woman in her sixties with acute or convalescent COVID-19. Sequenced input: peripheral blood. CDR3 region: CASSLRMSGRNTGELFF. The CDR3 nucleotides read TGTGCCAGCAGCTTAAGGATGAGTGGGAGGAACACCGGGGAGCTGTTTTTT. The entire variable domain, with the rest obtained from reference TRBV7-7 and TRBJ2-2, is as follows: GAGVSQSPRYKVTKRGQDVTLRCDPISSHATLYWYQQALGQGPEFLTYFNYEAQPDKSGLPSDRFSAERPEGSISTLTIQRTEQRDSAMYRCASSLRMSGRNTGELFFGEGSRLTVL.